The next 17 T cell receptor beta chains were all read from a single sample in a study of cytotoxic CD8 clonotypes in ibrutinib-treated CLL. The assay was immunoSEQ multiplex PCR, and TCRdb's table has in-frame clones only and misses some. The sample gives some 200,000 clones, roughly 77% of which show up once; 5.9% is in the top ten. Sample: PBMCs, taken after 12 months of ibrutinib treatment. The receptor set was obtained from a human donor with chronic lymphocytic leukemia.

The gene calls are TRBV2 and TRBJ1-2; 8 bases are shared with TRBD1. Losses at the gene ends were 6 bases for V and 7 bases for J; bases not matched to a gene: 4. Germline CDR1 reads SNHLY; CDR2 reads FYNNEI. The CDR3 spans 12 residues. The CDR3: CASRLQGGGYTF. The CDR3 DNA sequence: TGTGCCAGCAGATTACAGGGGGGTGGCTACACCTTC.

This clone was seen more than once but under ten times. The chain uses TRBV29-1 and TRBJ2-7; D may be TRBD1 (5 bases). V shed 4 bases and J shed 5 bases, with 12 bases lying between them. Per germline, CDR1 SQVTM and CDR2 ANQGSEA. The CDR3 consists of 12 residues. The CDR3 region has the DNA TGCAGCGTTGTAACCAGGGCCAACGAGCAGTACTTC. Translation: CSVVTRANEQYF.

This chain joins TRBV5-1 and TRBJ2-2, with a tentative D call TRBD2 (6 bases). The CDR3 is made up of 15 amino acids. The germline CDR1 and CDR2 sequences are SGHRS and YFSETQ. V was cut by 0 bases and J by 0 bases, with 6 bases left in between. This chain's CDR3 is CASSLAGANTGELFF. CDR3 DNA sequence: TGCGCCAGCAGCTTGGCGGGGGCGAACACCGGGGAGCTGTTTTTT.

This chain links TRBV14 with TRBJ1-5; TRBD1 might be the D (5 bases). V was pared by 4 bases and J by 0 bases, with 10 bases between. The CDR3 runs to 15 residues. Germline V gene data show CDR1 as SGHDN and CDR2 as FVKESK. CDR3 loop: CASSRGTYSNQPQHF. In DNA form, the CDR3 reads TGTGCCAGCAGCCGGGGCACATATAGCAATCAGCCCCAGCATTTT.

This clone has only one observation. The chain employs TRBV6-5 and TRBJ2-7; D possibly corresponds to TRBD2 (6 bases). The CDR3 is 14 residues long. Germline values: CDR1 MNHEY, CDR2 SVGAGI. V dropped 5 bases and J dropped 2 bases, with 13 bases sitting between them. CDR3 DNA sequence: TGTGCCAGCAGTAGCTGGGGGGACCCCTACGAGCAGTACTTC. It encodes CASSSWGDPYEQYF.

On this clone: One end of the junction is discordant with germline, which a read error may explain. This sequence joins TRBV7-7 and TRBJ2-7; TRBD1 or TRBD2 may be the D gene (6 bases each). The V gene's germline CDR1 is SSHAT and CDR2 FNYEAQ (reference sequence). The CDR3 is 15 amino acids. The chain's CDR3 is CASSLERGLLYEQYF. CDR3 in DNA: TGTGCTAGCAGCCTAGAACGGGGGCTTCTCTACGAGCAGTACTTC.

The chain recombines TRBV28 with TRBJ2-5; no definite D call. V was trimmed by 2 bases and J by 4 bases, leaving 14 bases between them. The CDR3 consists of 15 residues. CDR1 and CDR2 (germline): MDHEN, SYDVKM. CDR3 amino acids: CASSLISVGRETQYF. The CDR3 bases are TGTGCCAGCAGTTTAATATCGGTCGGAAGAGAGACCCAGTACTTC. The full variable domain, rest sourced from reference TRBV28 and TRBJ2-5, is DVKVTQSSRYLVKRTGEKVFLECVQDMDHENMFWYRQDPGLGLRLIYFSYDVKMKEKGDIPEGYSVSREKKERFSLILESASTNQTSMYLCASSLISVGRETQYFGPGTRLLVL.

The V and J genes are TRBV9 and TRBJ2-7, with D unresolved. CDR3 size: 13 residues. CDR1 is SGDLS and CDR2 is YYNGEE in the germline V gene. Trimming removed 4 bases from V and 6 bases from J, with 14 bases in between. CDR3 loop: CASSSRLGGEQYF. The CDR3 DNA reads TGTGCCAGCAGCTCCCGGCTAGGCGGCGAGCAGTACTTC.

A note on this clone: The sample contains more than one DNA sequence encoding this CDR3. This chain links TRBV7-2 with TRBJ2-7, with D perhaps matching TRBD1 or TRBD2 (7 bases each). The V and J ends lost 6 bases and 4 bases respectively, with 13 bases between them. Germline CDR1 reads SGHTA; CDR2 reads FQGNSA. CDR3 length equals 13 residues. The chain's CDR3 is CASSPQGGYEQYF. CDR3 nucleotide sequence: TGTGCCAGCAGTCCCCAGGGGGGGTACGAGCAGTACTTC.

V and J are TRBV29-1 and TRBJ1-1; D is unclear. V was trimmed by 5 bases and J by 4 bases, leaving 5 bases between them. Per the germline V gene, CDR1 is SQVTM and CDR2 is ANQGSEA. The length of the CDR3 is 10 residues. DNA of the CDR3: TGCAGCGTTATGGCCACTGAAGCTTTCTTT. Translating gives CSVMATEAFF.

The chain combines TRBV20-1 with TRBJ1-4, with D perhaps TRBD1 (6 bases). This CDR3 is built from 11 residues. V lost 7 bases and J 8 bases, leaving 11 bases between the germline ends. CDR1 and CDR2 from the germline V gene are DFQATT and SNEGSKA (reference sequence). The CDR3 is CSGRDREKLFF. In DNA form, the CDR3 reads TGCAGTGGCAGAGACAGGGAAAAACTGTTTTTT.

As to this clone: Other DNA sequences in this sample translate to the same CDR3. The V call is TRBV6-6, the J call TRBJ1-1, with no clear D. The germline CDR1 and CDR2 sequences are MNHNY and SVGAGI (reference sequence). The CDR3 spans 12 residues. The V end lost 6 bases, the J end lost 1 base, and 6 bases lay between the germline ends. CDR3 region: CASSRQNTEAFF. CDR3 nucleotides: TGTGCCAGCAGCAGGCAGAACACTGAAGCTTTCTTT.

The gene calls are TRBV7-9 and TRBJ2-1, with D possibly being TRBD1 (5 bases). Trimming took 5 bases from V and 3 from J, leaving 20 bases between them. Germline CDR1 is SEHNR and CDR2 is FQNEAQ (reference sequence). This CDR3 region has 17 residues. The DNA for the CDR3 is TGTGCCAGCAGCACCACTGACAGAGTCGAGTTCTACAATGAGCAGTTCTTC. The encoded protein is CASSTTDRVEFYNEQFF.

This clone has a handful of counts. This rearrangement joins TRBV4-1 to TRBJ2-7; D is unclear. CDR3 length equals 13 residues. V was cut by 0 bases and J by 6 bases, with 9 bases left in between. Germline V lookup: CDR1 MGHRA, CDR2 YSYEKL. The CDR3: CASSQDSQLEQYF. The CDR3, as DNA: TGCGCCAGCAGCCAAGATTCCCAGCTCGAGCAGTACTTC.

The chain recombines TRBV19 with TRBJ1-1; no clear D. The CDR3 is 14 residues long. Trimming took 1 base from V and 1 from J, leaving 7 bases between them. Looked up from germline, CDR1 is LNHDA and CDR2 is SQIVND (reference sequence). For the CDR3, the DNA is TGTGCCAGTAGTATAGGAGAGGGGAACACTGAAGCTTTCTTT. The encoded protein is CASSIGEGNTEAFF. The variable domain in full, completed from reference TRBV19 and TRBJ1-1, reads DGGITQSPKYLFRKEGQNVTLSCEQNLNHDAMYWYRQDPGQGLRLIYYSQIVNDFQKGDIAEGYSVSREKKESFPLTVTSAQKNPTAFYLCASSIGEGNTEAFFGQGTRLTVV.

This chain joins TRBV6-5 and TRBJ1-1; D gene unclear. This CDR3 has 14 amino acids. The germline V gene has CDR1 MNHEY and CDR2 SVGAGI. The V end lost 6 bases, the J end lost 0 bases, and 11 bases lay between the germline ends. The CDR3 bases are TGTGCCAGCAGACCATGGGCGGTGAACACTGAAGCTTTCTTT. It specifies CASRPWAVNTEAFF.

The CDR3 DNA reads as TGTGCCAGCAGTGGTACTAGCGGGAGGATGAGCGAGCAGTACTTC. As protein: CASSGTSGRMSEQYF. The chain is built from TRBV6-1 and TRBJ2-7; TRBD2 matches at 12 bases. Per germline, CDR1 MNHNS and CDR2 SASEGT. The CDR3 contains 15 residues. The V and J ends lost 4 bases and 6 bases, in that order; junction bases with no gene match: 7.